This entry lists 6 T cell receptor beta chains sequenced from one sample in a study of response to subunit inactivated influenza vaccine. TCRdb re-called the RT-PCR reads through MiXCR, storing one row per CDR3 protein. The top ten hold around 10% of the sample, which has fewer than 750,000 distinct CDR3 sequences, 14% seen once. Sequences were derived from PBMCs from blood, sampled 11 to 12 days after vaccination. The receptor source for this set is a man aged 50-60 years who received an inactivated influenza vaccine.

The genes are TRBV27 and TRBJ2-2, with D uncertain. Trimming took off 2 bases at V and 5 bases at J, with 6 bases between the two ends. CDR3 length: 13 amino acids. Germline CDR1 reads MNHEY; CDR2 reads SMNVEV (reference sequence). CDR3 amino acids: CASSLIPTGELFF. For the CDR3, the DNA is TGTGCCAGCAGTTTAATCCCGACCGGGGAGCTGTTTTTT.

This clonotype was seen only a few times. The chain couples TRBV5-1 to TRBJ1-4, with 9 bases that match TRBD1. J lost 2 bases, V lost 0 bases, and 2 bases had no gene match. The CDR3 spans 16 residues. Germline V gene sequence: CDR1 SGHRS, CDR2 YFSETQ. The CDR3 nucleotides read TGCGCCAGCAGCTTGGGAGACAGGGGGACTAATGAAAAACTGTTTTTT. It encodes CASSLGDRGTNEKLFF.

The CDR3 DNA is TGTGCCAGCTCCAACTACGGAGGTTCAGATACGCAGTATTTT. Protein sequence: CASSNYGGSDTQYF. The J gene is TRBJ2-3, the V gene TRBV18, with D possibly being TRBD2 (5 bases). This CDR3 region has 14 residues. Germline V lookup: CDR1 KGHSH, CDR2 LQKENI. V was clipped by 6 bases and J by 4 bases, with 14 bases between them.

This clonotype was found a few times. V is TRBV29-1 and J is TRBJ1-5, with 7 bases lining up with TRBD1. CDR3 length equals 12 residues. The V segment lost 7 bases and the J segment 2 bases; nucleotides outside the gene matches: 2. The germline CDR1 and CDR2 sequences are SQVTM and ANQGSEA. The CDR3 coding sequence is TGCAGCGCTGGGACAGGCAATCAGCCCCAGCATTTT. Its translation: CSAGTGNQPQHF. The whole variable domain, filled in from reference TRBV29-1 and TRBJ1-5, reads SAVISQKPSRDICQRGTSLTIQCQVDSQVTMMFWYRQQPGQSLTLIATANQGSEATYESGFVIDKFPISRPNLTFSTLTVSNMSPEDSSIYLCSAGTGNQPQHFGDGTRLSIL.

This clonotype turned up a few times. The chain recombines TRBV24-1 with TRBJ1-4; D perhaps matches TRBD1 (5 bases). The CDR3 totals 13 residues. Germline V gene data show CDR1 as KGHDR and CDR2 as SFDVKD. V lost 5 bases, J lost 8 bases, and 11 bases lay in between. Here the CDR3 reads CATSAAGQEKLFF. For the CDR3, the DNA is TGTGCCACCAGTGCGGCAGGGCAGGAAAAACTGTTTTTT.

This clonotype showed up many times. The CDR3 nucleotides are TGTGCCACCGGGTCCCAGGGTTATAGCAATCAGCCCCAGCATTTT. It translates to CATGSQGYSNQPQHF. The chain carries TRBV15 and TRBJ1-5; D is possibly TRBD1 (5 bases). The V end lost 8 bases, the J end lost 0 bases, and 14 bases lay between the germline ends. Looked up from germline, CDR1 is LNHNV and CDR2 is YYDKDF (reference sequence). The CDR3 has 15 residues.